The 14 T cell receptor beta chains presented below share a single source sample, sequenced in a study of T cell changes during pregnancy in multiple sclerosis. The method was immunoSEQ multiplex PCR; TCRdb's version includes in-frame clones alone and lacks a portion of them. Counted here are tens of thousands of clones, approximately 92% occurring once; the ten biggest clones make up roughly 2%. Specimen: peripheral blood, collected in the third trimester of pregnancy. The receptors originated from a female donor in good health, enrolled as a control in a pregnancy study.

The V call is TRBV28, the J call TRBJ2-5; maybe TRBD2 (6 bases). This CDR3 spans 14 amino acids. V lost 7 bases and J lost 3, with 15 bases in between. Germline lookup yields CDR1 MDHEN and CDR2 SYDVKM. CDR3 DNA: TGTGCCAGCATCCGGGGGACTTCTAAAGAGACCCAGTACTTC. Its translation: CASIRGTSKETQYF.

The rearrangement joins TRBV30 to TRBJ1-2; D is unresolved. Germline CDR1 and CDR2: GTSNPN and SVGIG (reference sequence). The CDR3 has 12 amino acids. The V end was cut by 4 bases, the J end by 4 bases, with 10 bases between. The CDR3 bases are TGTGCCTGGACTCCGGGGAGCTATGGCTACACCTTC. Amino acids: CAWTPGSYGYTF.

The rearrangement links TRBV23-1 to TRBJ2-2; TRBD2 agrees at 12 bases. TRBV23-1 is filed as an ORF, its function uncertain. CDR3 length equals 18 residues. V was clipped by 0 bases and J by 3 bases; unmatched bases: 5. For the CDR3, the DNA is TGCGCCAGCAGTCAATCAACTAGCGGGAGGCGCGACACCGGGGAGCTGTTTTTT. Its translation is CASSQSTSGRRDTGELFF.

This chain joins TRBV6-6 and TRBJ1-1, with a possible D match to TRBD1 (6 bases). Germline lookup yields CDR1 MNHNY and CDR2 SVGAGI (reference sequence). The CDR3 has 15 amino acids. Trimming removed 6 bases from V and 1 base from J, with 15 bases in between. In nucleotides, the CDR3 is TGTGCCAGCAGCCCCCAGGGAGGGGGGAACACTGAAGCTTTCTTT. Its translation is CASSPQGGGNTEAFF.

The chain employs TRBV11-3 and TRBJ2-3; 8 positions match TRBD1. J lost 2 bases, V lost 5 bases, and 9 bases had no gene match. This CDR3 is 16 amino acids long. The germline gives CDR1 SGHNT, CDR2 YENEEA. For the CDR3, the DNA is TGTGCCAGCAGCCCGGGGACAGGCCTAATCACAGATACGCAGTATTTT. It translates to CASSPGTGLITDTQYF. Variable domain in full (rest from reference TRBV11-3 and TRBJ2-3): EAGVVQSPRYKIIEKKQPVAFWCNPISGHNTLYWYLQNLGQGPELLIRYENEEAVDDSQLPKDRFSAERLKGVDSTLKIQPAELGDSAVYLCASSPGTGLITDTQYFGPGTRLTVL.

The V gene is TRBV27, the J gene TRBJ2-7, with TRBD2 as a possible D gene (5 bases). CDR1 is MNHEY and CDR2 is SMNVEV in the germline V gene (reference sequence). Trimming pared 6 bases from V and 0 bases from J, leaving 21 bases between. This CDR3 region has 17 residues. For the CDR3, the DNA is TGTGCCAGCAGCCCCATGTGGTCGGGAAAAAACTCCTACGAGCAGTACTTC. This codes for CASSPMWSGKNSYEQYF.

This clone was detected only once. The CDR3 protein is CASSLRRQPQHF. Here the CDR3 DNA reads TGTGCCAGCAGCTTACGTCGTCAGCCCCAGCATTTT. The chain uses TRBV7-2 and TRBJ1-5; unclear D gene. The ends were cut back, 2 bases at V and 6 bases at J, with 5 bases in the middle. Germline CDR1 reads SGHTA; CDR2 reads FQGNSA. CDR3 length equals 12 residues.

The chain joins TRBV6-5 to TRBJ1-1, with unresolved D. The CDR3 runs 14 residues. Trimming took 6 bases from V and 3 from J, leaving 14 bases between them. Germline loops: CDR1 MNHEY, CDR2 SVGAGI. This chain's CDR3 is CASRRRLGDTEAFF. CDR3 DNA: TGTGCCAGCAGACGCCGCCTCGGGGACACTGAAGCTTTCTTT.

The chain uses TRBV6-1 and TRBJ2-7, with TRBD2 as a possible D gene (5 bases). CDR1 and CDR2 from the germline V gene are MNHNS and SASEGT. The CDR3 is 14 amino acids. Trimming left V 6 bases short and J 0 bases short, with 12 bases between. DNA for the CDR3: TGTGCCAGCAGAGAAACTGGGAGCTCCTACGAGCAGTACTTC. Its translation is CASRETGSSYEQYF.

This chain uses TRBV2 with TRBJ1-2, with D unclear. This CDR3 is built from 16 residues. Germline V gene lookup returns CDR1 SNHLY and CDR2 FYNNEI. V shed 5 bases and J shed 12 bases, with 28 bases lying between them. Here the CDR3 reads CASSPPSRGNGIGDTF. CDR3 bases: TGTGCCAGCAGTCCCCCTTCTAGAGGAAACGGAATTGGAGACACCTTC.

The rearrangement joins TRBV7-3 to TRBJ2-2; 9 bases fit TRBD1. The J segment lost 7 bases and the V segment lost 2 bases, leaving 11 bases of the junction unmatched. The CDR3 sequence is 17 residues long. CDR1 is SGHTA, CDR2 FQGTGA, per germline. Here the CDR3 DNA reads TGTGCCAGCAGCTTAGCCCCTACAGGGGGCGCAAACGGGGAGCTGTTTTTT. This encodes CASSLAPTGGANGELFF. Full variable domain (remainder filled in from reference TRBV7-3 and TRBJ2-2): GAGVSQTPSNKVTEKGKYVELRCDPISGHTALYWYRQSLGQGPEFLIYFQGTGAADDSGLPNDRFFAVRPEGSVSTLKIQRTERGDSAVYLCASSLAPTGGANGELFFGEGSRLTVL.

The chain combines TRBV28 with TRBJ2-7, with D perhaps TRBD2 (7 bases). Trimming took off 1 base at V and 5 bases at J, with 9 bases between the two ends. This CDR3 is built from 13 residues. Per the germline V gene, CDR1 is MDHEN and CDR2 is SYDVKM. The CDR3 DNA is TGTGCCAGCAGTTTATCGGGGGGCCACGAGCAGTACTTC. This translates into CASSLSGGHEQYF.

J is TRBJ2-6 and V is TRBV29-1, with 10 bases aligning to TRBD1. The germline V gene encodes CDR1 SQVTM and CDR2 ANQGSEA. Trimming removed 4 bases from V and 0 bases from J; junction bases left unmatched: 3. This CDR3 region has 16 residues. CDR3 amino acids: CSVAGQGSSGANVLTF. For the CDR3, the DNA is TGCAGCGTTGCGGGACAGGGGAGCTCTGGGGCCAACGTCCTGACTTTC.

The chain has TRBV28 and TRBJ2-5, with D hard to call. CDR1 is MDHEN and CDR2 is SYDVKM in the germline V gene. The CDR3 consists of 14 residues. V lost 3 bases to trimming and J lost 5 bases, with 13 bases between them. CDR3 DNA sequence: TGTGCCAGCAGTTTTTTAAAGTTGCGGGAGACCCAGTACTTC. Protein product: CASSFLKLRETQYF.